These 15 T cell receptor beta chains came from one sample sequenced in a study of CD8+ T cells in alopecia areata. RNA was isolated and reverse transcribed to cDNA, the sequencing template. This table comes from immunoSEQ multiplex PCR, and its TCRdb copy is limited to in-frame clones, with some not included. The table records a few hundred thousand clones, under 40% of them present only once. Noted treatment: oral pan-JAK inhibitor, 5-10 mg twice daily. This sample comprised CD4+ T cells sorted from blood, obtained at roughly week 30, from a patient treated with tofacitinib. The origin of the receptors is a human donor with alopecia areata.

This clone was seen a few times. The sample contains more than one DNA sequence encoding this CDR3. The chain is built from TRBV5-1 and TRBJ2-1, with 9 positions matching TRBD2. The CDR3 extends over 14 amino acids. V lost 5 bases and J lost 1; bases outside the gene matches: 1. Germline V gene lookup returns CDR1 SGHRS and CDR2 YFSETQ. The CDR3 bases are TGCGCCAGCAGTCTAGCGGGGTCCTACAATGAGCAGTTCTTC. Translation gives CASSLAGSYNEQFF.

This chain links TRBV20-1 with TRBJ1-1; no definite D call. V lost 3 bases and J lost 9, with 8 bases in between. The CDR3 sequence is 10 residues long. Germline CDR1 DFQATT, CDR2 SNEGSKA (reference sequence). The DNA of the CDR3 is TGCAGTGCTAGTCAAGGAAAAGCTTTCTTT. This sequence encodes CSASQGKAFF.

The chain employs TRBV7-2 and TRBJ2-3, with 10 bases identical to TRBD2. In germline, CDR1 is SGHTA, CDR2 FQGNSA. The V and J ends lost 11 bases and 4 bases, in that order; junction bases with no gene match: 9. The CDR3 covers 14 residues. This CDR3 is CAGERGGTADTQYF. For the CDR3, the DNA is TGTGCCGGGGAGCGGGGGGGCACCGCAGATACGCAGTATTTT.

This clone has a count of ten or more. The chain carries TRBV7-9 and TRBJ1-1; D ambiguous. Germline CDR1 reads SEHNR; CDR2 reads FQNEAQ (reference sequence). Trimming removed 5 bases at V and 3 bases at J, with 10 bases between. This CDR3 spans 13 amino acids. CDR3 bases: TGTGCCAGCAGCCGGACTGACTACACTGAAGCTTTCTTT. Translating gives CASSRTDYTEAFF.

The chain carries TRBV27 and TRBJ1-5, with TRBD1 as a possible D gene (5 bases). Germline lookup yields CDR1 MNHEY and CDR2 SMNVEV (reference sequence). V lost 3 bases and J 0 bases, leaving 9 bases between the germline ends. The CDR3 runs to 15 residues. This CDR3 is CASSFRGNSNQPQHF. CDR3 coding DNA: TGTGCCAGCAGTTTTAGGGGCAATAGCAATCAGCCCCAGCATTTT.

This clone was observed a handful of times. The chain's CDR3 is CASRTGWGNARTDTQYF. In DNA form, the CDR3 reads TGTGCCAGCAGAACGGGATGGGGAAACGCTCGCACAGATACGCAGTATTTT. The rearrangement joins TRBV5-5 to TRBJ2-3; weak D call: TRBD2 (5 bases). The germline V and J ends were trimmed by 5 bases and 1 base, with 20 bases remaining between them. Germline CDR1 and CDR2: SGHKS and YYEKEE (reference sequence). The CDR3 sequence is 17 residues long.

This rearrangement joins TRBV29-1 to TRBJ1-1; unclear D gene. The CDR3 consists of 13 residues. With 6 bases removed from V and 3 bases from J, the gap between germline ends came to 14 bases. CDR1 and CDR2 (germline): SQVTM, ANQGSEA. CDR3 sequence reads: CSVHNRDYTEAFF. The CDR3 DNA follows: TGCAGCGTACATAACCGCGACTACACTGAAGCTTTCTTT.

This chain joins TRBV11-1 and TRBJ2-7, with unresolved D. The CDR3 consists of 13 residues. Germline V lookup: CDR1 SGHAT, CDR2 FQDESV (reference sequence). Deletions cut 2 bases from V and 4 bases from J, with 9 bases between. This CDR3 is CASSLSVLYEQYF. The CDR3 region has the DNA TGTGCCAGCAGCTTAAGCGTCCTGTACGAGCAGTACTTC.

This chain connects TRBV18 to TRBJ1-1; D gene uncertain. Trimming shortened V by 0 bases and J by 0 bases, and 11 bases separated the two germline ends. The CDR3 has 16 amino acids. The germline gives CDR1 KGHSH, CDR2 LQKENI. The CDR3: CASSPPSVPLNTEAFF. The DNA for the CDR3 is TGTGCCAGCTCACCACCGAGTGTCCCTTTGAACACTGAAGCTTTCTTT.

V gene TRBV5-1 combines with J gene TRBJ1-4; maybe TRBD1 (6 bases). The CDR3 contains 17 residues. With 5 bases removed from V and 2 bases from J, the gap between germline ends came to 19 bases. The V gene's germline CDR1 is SGHRS and CDR2 YFSETQ. DNA of the CDR3: TGCGCCAGCAGTCAGGGGAACATAATGGGGACTAATGAAAAACTGTTTTTT. Its protein product is CASSQGNIMGTNEKLFF.

This clone turned up a few times. This rearrangement joins TRBV7-9 to TRBJ2-5; possibly TRBD1 or TRBD2 for D (6 bases each). The CDR3 has 16 residues. V lost 4 bases, J lost 1 base, and 16 bases lay in between. Germline V lookup: CDR1 SEHNR, CDR2 FQNEAQ (reference sequence). Here the CDR3 DNA reads TGTGCCAGCAGCTACAGGGAGGTGGGTTCCCAAGAGACCCAGTACTTC. This encodes CASSYREVGSQETQYF. Based on the CDR3 plus reference TRBV7-9 and TRBJ2-5, the full variable domain is DTGVSQNPRHKITKRGQNVTFRCDPISEHNRLYWYRQTLGQGPEFLTYFQNEAQLEKSRLLSDRFSAERPKGSFSTLEIQRTEQGDSAMYLCASSYREVGSQETQYFGPGTRLLVL.

This clone appeared a few times. The V call is TRBV10-3, the J call TRBJ2-7; 10 bases align to TRBD1. J was trimmed by 3 bases and V by 8 bases; bases with no gene match: 7. Germline assignment: CDR1 ENHRY and CDR2 SYGVKD. The CDR3 is 14 residues long. CDR3 amino acids: CAISPWTGGYEQYF. CDR3 bases: TGTGCCATCTCCCCCTGGACAGGGGGCTACGAGCAGTACTTC.

This chain links TRBV7-2 with TRBJ2-7; 9 nucleotides line up with TRBD1. Germline V CDR1 and CDR2: SGHTA, FQGNSA. The CDR3 spans 14 residues. V lost 4 bases, J lost 2 bases, and 3 bases stayed unmatched. DNA of the CDR3: TGTGCCAGCAGCTATCGACAGGGGGCCTACGAGCAGTACTTC. Translation: CASSYRQGAYEQYF.

This chain uses TRBV4-2 with TRBJ1-2, with D possibly TRBD1 on 5 matching bases. With 1 base removed from V and 3 bases from J, the gap between germline ends came to 12 bases. The CDR3 contains 15 residues. Germline loops: CDR1 LGHNA, CDR2 YNFKEQ. The CDR3 loop is CASSQGGRADYGYTF. CDR3 coding DNA: TGTGCCAGCAGCCAAGGAGGCAGGGCCGACTATGGCTACACCTTC.

The rearrangement uses TRBV5-1 and TRBJ1-2; 10 bases map to TRBD1. In germline, CDR1 is SGHRS, CDR2 YFSETQ. Losses at the gene ends were 4 bases for V and 1 base for J; bases not matched to a gene: 4. The CDR3 is 15 amino acids. DNA for the CDR3: TGCGCCAGCAGCCCGGGACAGGGGCTTAACTATGGCTACACCTTC. Protein: CASSPGQGLNYGYTF.